A selection of T cell receptor beta chains follows, all from one sample in a study of graft-versus-host responses after intestinal transplantation. Profiled with immunoSEQ multiplex PCR; TCRdb holds only in-frame clones, not every one. This table has some 18,000 clones, around 38% appearing once. Sequenced here: alloreactive CD4+ T cells from a mixed lymphocyte reaction culture, sampled before intestinal transplant. All receptors derive from a human patient who received an intestinal transplant. The CDR3 runs from the conserved cysteine through the conserved F or W. Each record gives: D gene, J gene, V gene, clone size, CDR3 protein, CDR3 DNA. A D gene is named only where the DNA matches it firmly. Clone size, where shown, is once, few, many, or a class for clones that have expanded.

d_call: NA; j_call: TRBJ1-5; v_call: TRBV18; clone_size: medium-sized; cdr3_aa: CASSPRGHQPQHF; cdr3_nt: TGTGCCAGCTCACCTAGGGGCCATCAGCCCCAGCATTTT
d_call: NA; j_call: TRBJ2-1; v_call: TRBV19; clone_size: NA; cdr3_aa: CASSIPVLGNEQFF; cdr3_nt: TGTGCCAGTAGTATACCAGTGCTGGGTAATGAGCAGTTCTTC
d_call: TRBD2; j_call: TRBJ2-7; v_call: TRBV29-1; clone_size: NA; cdr3_aa: CSVSSGGRTYEQYF; cdr3_nt: TGCAGCGTTTCTAGCGGGGGCCGGACCTACGAGCAGTACTTC
d_call: NA; j_call: TRBJ1-2; v_call: TRBV5-1; clone_size: NA; cdr3_aa: CASSLSPGTQFTYGYTF; cdr3_nt: TGCGCCAGCAGCCTATCACCCGGGACGCAATTTACCTATGGCTACACCTTC
d_call: TRBD1; j_call: TRBJ1-3; v_call: TRBV14; clone_size: NA; cdr3_aa: CASSASRGGNTIYF; cdr3_nt: TGTGCCAGCAGCGCGAGCAGGGGGGGAAACACCATATATTTT
d_call: NA; j_call: TRBJ1-3; v_call: TRBV13; clone_size: medium-sized; cdr3_aa: CASSLGTAYSGNTIYF; cdr3_nt: TGTGCCAGCAGCTTAGGGACAGCCTACTCTGGAAACACCATATATTTT
d_call: NA; j_call: TRBJ1-4; v_call: TRBV30; clone_size: once; cdr3_aa: CAWSVHPTEKLFF; cdr3_nt: TGTGCCTGGAGTGTACATCCCACTGAAAAACTGTTTTTT
d_call: TRBD1; j_call: TRBJ2-5; v_call: TRBV15; clone_size: NA; cdr3_aa: CATSRAPPGQGTETQYF; cdr3_nt: TGTGCCACCAGCAGAGCCCCCCCAGGACAGGGGACGGAGACCCAGTACTTC
d_call: NA; j_call: TRBJ1-1; v_call: TRBV15; clone_size: NA; cdr3_aa: CATSSLRNTEAFF; cdr3_nt: TGTGCCACCAGCAGTCTCAGGAACACTGAAGCTTTCTTT
d_call: NA; j_call: TRBJ1-5; v_call: TRBV18; clone_size: few; cdr3_aa: CASSPRGEGQPQHF; cdr3_nt: TGTGCCAGCTCACCAAGGGGAGAGGGTCAGCCCCAGCATTTT
d_call: NA; j_call: TRBJ1-6; v_call: TRBV6-4; clone_size: few; cdr3_aa: CASSDLMSSYNSPLHF; cdr3_nt: TGTGCCAGCAGTGACTTGATGAGCTCCTATAATTCACCCCTCCACTTT
d_call: NA; j_call: TRBJ1-2; v_call: TRBV15; clone_size: NA; cdr3_aa: CATSSPGAGYTF; cdr3_nt: TGTGCCACCAGCAGCCCAGGGGCGGGCTACACCTTC
d_call: NA; j_call: TRBJ2-5; v_call: TRBV5-4; clone_size: NA; cdr3_aa: CASSLVLAKETQYF; cdr3_nt: TGTGCCAGCAGCTTGGTCCTAGCGAAAGAGACCCAGTACTTC
d_call: NA; j_call: TRBJ1-1; v_call: TRBV6-1; clone_size: few; cdr3_aa: CASSDFWGEAFF; cdr3_nt: TGTGCCAGCAGTGACTTTTGGGGGGAAGCTTTCTTT
d_call: TRBD1; j_call: TRBJ1-2; v_call: TRBV6-5; clone_size: few; cdr3_aa: CASSYSYRGYGYTF; cdr3_nt: TGTGCCAGCAGTTACTCGTACAGGGGGTACGGCTACACCTTC
d_call: TRBD2; j_call: TRBJ2-1; v_call: TRBV9; clone_size: few; cdr3_aa: CASSPIGLAGLQSSYNEQFF; cdr3_nt: TGTGCCAGCAGCCCCATCGGGCTAGCGGGACTACAGAGCTCCTACAATGAGCAGTTCTTC
d_call: NA; j_call: TRBJ2-3; v_call: TRBV14; clone_size: NA; cdr3_aa: CASSQGGNTQYF; cdr3_nt: TGTGCCAGCAGCCAGGGGGGCAATACGCAGTATTTT
d_call: NA; j_call: TRBJ2-7; v_call: TRBV6-5; clone_size: few; cdr3_aa: CASSYSIREQYF; cdr3_nt: TGTGCCAGCAGTTACTCGATTAGGGAGCAGTACTTC
d_call: NA; j_call: TRBJ2-1; v_call: TRBV11-3; clone_size: NA; cdr3_aa: CASSQGRAYNEQFF; cdr3_nt: TGTGCCAGCAGCCAAGGGAGAGCGTACAATGAGCAGTTCTTC
d_call: TRBD1; j_call: TRBJ1-2; v_call: TRBV7-9; clone_size: NA; cdr3_aa: CASSYRTGGGYTF; cdr3_nt: TGTGCCAGTAGCTATCGGACAGGGGGTGGCTACACCTTC
d_call: NA; j_call: TRBJ1-3; v_call: TRBV9; clone_size: NA; cdr3_aa: CASSVAGSTGNTIYF; cdr3_nt: TGTGCCAGCAGCGTAGCGGGCAGCACTGGAAACACCATATATTTT
d_call: NA; j_call: TRBJ2-5; v_call: TRBV12-5; clone_size: NA; cdr3_aa: CASGLGDVPQETQYF; cdr3_nt: TGTGCTAGTGGTTTGGGGGACGTACCCCAAGAGACCCAGTACTTC
d_call: NA; j_call: TRBJ2-7; v_call: TRBV6-1; clone_size: NA; cdr3_aa: CASSEELGYEQYF; cdr3_nt: TGTGCCAGCAGTGAAGAGTTGGGATACGAGCAGTACTTC
d_call: TRBD1; j_call: TRBJ1-6; v_call: TRBV19; clone_size: medium-sized; cdr3_aa: CASSIGTGIDSPLHF; cdr3_nt: TGTGCCAGTAGTATTGGGACAGGAATTGATTCACCCCTCCACTTT
d_call: NA; j_call: TRBJ2-7; v_call: TRBV18; clone_size: NA; cdr3_aa: CASSPIDTPGGEQYF; cdr3_nt: TGTGCCAGCTCACCAATAGACACCCCAGGTGGCGAGCAGTACTTC
d_call: NA; j_call: TRBJ2-7; v_call: TRBV11-1; clone_size: NA; cdr3_aa: CASSLGGRYYEQYF; cdr3_nt: TGTGCCAGCAGCTTAGGAGGCCGATACTACGAGCAGTACTTC
d_call: NA; j_call: TRBJ1-2; v_call: TRBV7-9; clone_size: few; cdr3_aa: CASTRSTRLGYTF; cdr3_nt: TGTGCCAGCACGCGATCAACGCGGCTCGGCTACACCTTC
d_call: TRBD1; j_call: TRBJ1-1; v_call: TRBV7-2; clone_size: NA; cdr3_aa: CASSSGQGGLGAFF; cdr3_nt: TGTGCCAGCAGCTCCGGACAGGGGGGTCTTGGAGCTTTCTTT
d_call: NA; j_call: TRBJ1-5; v_call: TRBV7-3; clone_size: NA; cdr3_aa: CASSLGGAGQPQHF; cdr3_nt: TGTGCCAGCAGCTTGGGGGGTGCGGGTCAGCCCCAGCATTTT
d_call: NA; j_call: TRBJ2-4; v_call: TRBV6-1; clone_size: once; cdr3_aa: CASTTRAGGIQYF; cdr3_nt: TGTGCCAGCACCACTAGGGCTGGGGGCATTCAGTACTTC
d_call: NA; j_call: TRBJ1-1; v_call: TRBV6-1; clone_size: NA; cdr3_aa: CASSYRTRNTEAFF; cdr3_nt: TGTGCCAGCAGTTATAGGACGCGGAACACTGAAGCTTTCTTT
d_call: NA; j_call: TRBJ1-6; v_call: TRBV5-4; clone_size: NA; cdr3_aa: CASSFGPSSYNSPLHF; cdr3_nt: TGTGCCAGCAGCTTTGGGCCTAGCTCCTATAATTCACCCCTCCACTTT
d_call: NA; j_call: TRBJ2-5; v_call: TRBV6-5; clone_size: NA; cdr3_aa: CASSYTSGQTGETQYF; cdr3_nt: TGTGCCAGCAGCTACACCTCCGGGCAAACGGGGGAGACCCAGTACTTC
d_call: NA; j_call: TRBJ2-2; v_call: TRBV9; clone_size: NA; cdr3_aa: CASTRGGQNTGELFF; cdr3_nt: TGTGCCAGCACGAGGGGGGGCCAGAACACCGGGGAGCTGTTTTTT
d_call: NA; j_call: TRBJ2-1; v_call: TRBV5-6; clone_size: few; cdr3_aa: CASSLVPGQQFF; cdr3_nt: TGTGCCAGCAGCTTAGTCCCGGGACAGCAGTTCTTC
d_call: TRBD1; j_call: TRBJ1-2; v_call: TRBV29-1; clone_size: medium-sized; cdr3_aa: CSVQGARGYTF; cdr3_nt: TGCAGCGTACAGGGGGCGAGGGGCTACACCTTC
d_call: NA; j_call: TRBJ1-1; v_call: TRBV12-5; clone_size: NA; cdr3_aa: CASGLPRGGIAEAFF; cdr3_nt: TGTGCTAGTGGTTTGCCCCGGGGAGGAATCGCTGAAGCTTTCTTT
d_call: TRBD1; j_call: TRBJ1-5; v_call: TRBV6-1; clone_size: NA; cdr3_aa: CASSHRGSGQPQHF; cdr3_nt: TGTGCCAGCAGCCACAGGGGGAGCGGTCAGCCCCAGCATTTT
d_call: NA; j_call: TRBJ2-5; v_call: TRBV6-5; clone_size: NA; cdr3_aa: CASSQKAGRETQYF; cdr3_nt: TGTGCCAGCAGTCAAAAAGCGGGCAGGGAGACCCAGTACTTC
d_call: TRBD1; j_call: TRBJ1-3; v_call: TRBV7-2; clone_size: medium-sized; cdr3_aa: CASSLVPPGGSGNTIYF; cdr3_nt: TGTGCCAGCAGCTTAGTCCCCCCAGGGGGCTCTGGAAACACCATATATTTT
d_call: NA; j_call: TRBJ1-4; v_call: TRBV30; clone_size: NA; cdr3_aa: CAWSGFSGRGEKLFF; cdr3_nt: TGTGCCTGGAGTGGGTTCTCAGGGCGTGGTGAAAAACTGTTTTTT
d_call: NA; j_call: TRBJ1-6; v_call: TRBV7-2; clone_size: NA; cdr3_aa: CASRWRNNSPLHF; cdr3_nt: TGTGCCAGCAGATGGAGGAATAATTCACCCCTCCACTTT
d_call: NA; j_call: TRBJ1-1; v_call: TRBV9; clone_size: few; cdr3_aa: CASSAPWTEAFF; cdr3_nt: TGTGCCAGCAGCGCGCCGTGGACTGAAGCTTTCTTT
d_call: NA; j_call: TRBJ2-5; v_call: TRBV11-3; clone_size: NA; cdr3_aa: CASSVGPRQETQYF; cdr3_nt: TGTGCCAGCAGCGTCGGACCGCGGCAAGAGACCCAGTACTTC
d_call: TRBD1; j_call: TRBJ2-3; v_call: TRBV10-3; clone_size: NA; cdr3_aa: CAIKQGTDTQYF; cdr3_nt: TGTGCCATAAAACAGGGGACAGATACGCAGTATTTT
d_call: NA; j_call: TRBJ1-1; v_call: TRBV2; clone_size: NA; cdr3_aa: CASSEMGWTEAFF; cdr3_nt: TGTGCCAGCAGTGAGATGGGGTGGACTGAAGCTTTCTTT
d_call: NA; j_call: TRBJ1-1; v_call: TRBV5-6; clone_size: NA; cdr3_aa: CASSWGFGQAFF; cdr3_nt: TGTGCCAGCAGCTGGGGGTTTGGCCAAGCTTTCTTT
d_call: TRBD1; j_call: TRBJ2-1; v_call: TRBV14; clone_size: NA; cdr3_aa: CASSPTGLGLQFF; cdr3_nt: TGTGCCAGCAGCCCGACAGGGTTAGGTTTGCAGTTCTTC